Following are 6 T cell receptor beta chains from one sample sequenced in a study of beta chain features in type 1 diabetes. The whole isolated RNA underwent reverse transcription, so sequencing captured expressed TCRB transcripts. Using immunoSEQ multiplex PCR, the repertoire was profiled, and TCRdb retains in-frame clones only, with some absent. The sample has some 150,000 clones, over 8.5% seen once. The source material was central memory CD4+ T cells from blood. Source of these receptors: a man aged 18 to 30 in good health.

This sequence joins TRBV28 and TRBJ1-2; D uncertain. The CDR3 spans 13 residues. Trimming took 3 bases from V and 8 from J, leaving 13 bases between them. Germline assignment: CDR1 MDHEN and CDR2 SYDVKM. Written as DNA, the CDR3 is TGTGCCAGCAGTTTGAAACCCGCCGTGGGCTACACCTTC. Translation gives CASSLKPAVGYTF.

This clone was detected only a few times. This chain links TRBV5-1 with TRBJ2-1; TRBD2 matches at 10 bases. The trim removed 4 bases at V and 4 bases at J, leaving 8 bases unmatched. Germline values: CDR1 SGHRS, CDR2 YFSETQ. The CDR3 covers 16 residues. The CDR3 DNA is TGCGCCAGCAGCCGAGGGTCTAGCGGGGGTTACAATGAGCAGTTCTTC. Translated, it gives CASSRGSSGGYNEQFF.

This clone turned up a few times. The chain carries TRBV4-2 and TRBJ2-5; a possible D gene is TRBD1 (5 bases). CDR3 size: 15 residues. V shed 4 bases and J shed 4 bases, with 16 bases lying between them. Germline V gene sequence: CDR1 LGHNA, CDR2 YNFKEQ. CDR3 sequence reads: CASSRFRVVGETQYF. Written as DNA, the CDR3 is TGTGCCAGCAGCCGGTTCAGGGTAGTAGGAGAGACCCAGTACTTC.

V and J are TRBV9 and TRBJ1-2, with 7 bases aligning to TRBD1. CDR1 is SGDLS, CDR2 YYNGEE, per germline. V trimming: 0 bases; J trimming: 2 bases; junction bases outside the gene matches: 4. CDR3 length: 15 residues. CDR3 bases: TGTGCCAGCAGCGTAGCCCTACAGGGGAACTATGGCTACACCTTC. Its protein product is CASSVALQGNYGYTF.

This clone was detected a few times. The chain combines TRBV4-3 with TRBJ1-4, with no clear D. Per germline, CDR1 LGHNA and CDR2 YSLEER. The CDR3 runs to 16 residues. V was trimmed by 3 bases and J by 7 bases, leaving 18 bases between them. The CDR3 coding sequence is TGCGCCAGCAGCCACTCTTCGGCACAGCCGGGTGAAAAACTGTTTTTT. This encodes CASSHSSAQPGEKLFF.

As for this clone: This may be a read error, as it is one base from a much larger clone. The V call is TRBV11-2, the J call TRBJ2-7, with D perhaps matching TRBD1 or TRBD2 (6 bases each). The germline V and J ends were trimmed by 1 base and 2 bases, with 9 bases remaining between them. Germline CDR1 and CDR2: SGHAT and FQNNGV. This CDR3 is 14 amino acids long. CDR3 amino acids: CASSLVGGPYEQYF. In DNA form, the CDR3 reads TGTGCCAGCAGCTTAGTGGGGGGCCCCTACGAGCAGTACTTC.